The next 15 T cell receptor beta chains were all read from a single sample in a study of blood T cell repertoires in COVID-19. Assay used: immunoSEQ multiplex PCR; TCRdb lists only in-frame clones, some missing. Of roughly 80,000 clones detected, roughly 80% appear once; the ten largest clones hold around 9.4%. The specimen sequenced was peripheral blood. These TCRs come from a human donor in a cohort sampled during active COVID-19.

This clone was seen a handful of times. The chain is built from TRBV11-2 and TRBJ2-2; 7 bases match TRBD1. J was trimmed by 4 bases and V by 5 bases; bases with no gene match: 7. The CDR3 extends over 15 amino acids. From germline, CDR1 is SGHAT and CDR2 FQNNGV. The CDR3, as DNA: TGTGCCAGCAGCCCGAGGGACAGTAGCACCGGGGAGCTGTTTTTT. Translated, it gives CASSPRDSSTGELFF.

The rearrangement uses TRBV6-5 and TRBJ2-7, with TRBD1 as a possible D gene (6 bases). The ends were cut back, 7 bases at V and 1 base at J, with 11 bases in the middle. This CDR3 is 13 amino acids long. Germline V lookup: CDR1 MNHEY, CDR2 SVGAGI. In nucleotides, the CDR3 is TGTGCCAGCACCGCAGGGGTGTCCTACGAGCAGTACTTC. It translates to CASTAGVSYEQYF.

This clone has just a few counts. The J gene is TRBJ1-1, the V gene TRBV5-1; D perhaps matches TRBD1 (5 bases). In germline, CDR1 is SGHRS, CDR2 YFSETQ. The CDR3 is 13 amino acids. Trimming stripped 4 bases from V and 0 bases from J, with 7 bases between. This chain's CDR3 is CASSLGLNTEAFF. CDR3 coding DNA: TGCGCCAGCAGCCTGGGGCTGAACACTGAAGCTTTCTTT.

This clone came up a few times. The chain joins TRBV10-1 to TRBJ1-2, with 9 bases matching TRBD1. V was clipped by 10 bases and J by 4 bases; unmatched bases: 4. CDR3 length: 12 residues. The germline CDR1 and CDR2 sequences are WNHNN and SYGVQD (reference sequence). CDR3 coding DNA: TGCGCCACAGGACAGGGGTCCTATGGCTACACCTTC. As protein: CATGQGSYGYTF.

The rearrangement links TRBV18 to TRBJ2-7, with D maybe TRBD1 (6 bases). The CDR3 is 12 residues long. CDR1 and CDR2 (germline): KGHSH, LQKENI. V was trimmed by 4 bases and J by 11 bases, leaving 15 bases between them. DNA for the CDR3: TGTGCCAGCTCACTACAGGGCTCGGAGGAGTACTTC. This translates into CASSLQGSEEYF.

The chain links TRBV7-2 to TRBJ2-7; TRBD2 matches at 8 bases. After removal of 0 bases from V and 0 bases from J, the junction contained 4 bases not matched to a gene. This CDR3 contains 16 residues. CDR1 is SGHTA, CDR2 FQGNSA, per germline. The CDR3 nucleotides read TGTGCCAGCAGCTTAGCTGGCGGGGGGATCTCCTACGAGCAGTACTTC. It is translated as CASSLAGGGISYEQYF.

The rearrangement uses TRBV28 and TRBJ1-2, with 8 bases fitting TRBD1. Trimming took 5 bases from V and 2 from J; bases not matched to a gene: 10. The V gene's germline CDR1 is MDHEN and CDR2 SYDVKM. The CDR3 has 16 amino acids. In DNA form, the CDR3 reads TGTGCCAGCAGTCCAGCGCAGGGGGCCGGCAACTATGGCTACACCTTC. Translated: CASSPAQGAGNYGYTF.

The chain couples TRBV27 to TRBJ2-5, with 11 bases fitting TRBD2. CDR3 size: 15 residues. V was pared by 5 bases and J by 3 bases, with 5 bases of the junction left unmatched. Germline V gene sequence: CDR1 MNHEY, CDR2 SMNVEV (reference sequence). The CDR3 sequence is CASSPPGLAEETQYF. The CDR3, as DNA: TGTGCCAGCAGTCCCCCGGGACTAGCGGAAGAGACCCAGTACTTC.

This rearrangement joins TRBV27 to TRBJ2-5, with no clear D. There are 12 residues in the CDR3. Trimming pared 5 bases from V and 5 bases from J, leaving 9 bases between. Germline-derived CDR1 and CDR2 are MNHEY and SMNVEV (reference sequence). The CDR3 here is CASSPNGETQYF. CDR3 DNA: TGTGCCAGCAGTCCCAACGGGGAGACCCAGTACTTC.

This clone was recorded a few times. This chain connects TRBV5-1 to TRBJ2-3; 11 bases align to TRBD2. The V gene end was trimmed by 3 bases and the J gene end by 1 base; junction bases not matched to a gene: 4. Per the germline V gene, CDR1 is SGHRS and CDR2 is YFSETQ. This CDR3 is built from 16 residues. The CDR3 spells CASSSLTSGGTDTQYF. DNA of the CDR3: TGCGCCAGCAGCTCCCTGACTAGCGGGGGCACAGATACGCAGTATTTT. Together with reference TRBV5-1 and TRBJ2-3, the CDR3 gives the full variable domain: KAGVTQTPRYLIKTRGQQVTLSCSPISGHRSVSWYQQTPGQGLQFLFEYFSETQRNKGNFPGRFSGRQFSNSRSEMNVSTLELGDSALYLCASSSLTSGGTDTQYFGPGTRLTVL.

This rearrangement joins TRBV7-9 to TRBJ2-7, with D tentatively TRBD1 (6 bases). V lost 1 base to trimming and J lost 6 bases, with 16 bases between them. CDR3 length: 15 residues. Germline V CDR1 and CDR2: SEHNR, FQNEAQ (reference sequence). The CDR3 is CASSLGGTGKSEQYF. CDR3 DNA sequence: TGTGCCAGCAGCTTAGGCGGCACAGGGAAGAGCGAGCAGTACTTC.

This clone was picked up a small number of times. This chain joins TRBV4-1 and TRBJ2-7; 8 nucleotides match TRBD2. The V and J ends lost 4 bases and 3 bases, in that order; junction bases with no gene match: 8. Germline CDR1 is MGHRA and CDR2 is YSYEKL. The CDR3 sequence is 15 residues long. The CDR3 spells CASSRGSGASYEQYF. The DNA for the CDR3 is TGCGCCAGCAGCCGCGGTAGCGGGGCGAGCTACGAGCAGTACTTC.

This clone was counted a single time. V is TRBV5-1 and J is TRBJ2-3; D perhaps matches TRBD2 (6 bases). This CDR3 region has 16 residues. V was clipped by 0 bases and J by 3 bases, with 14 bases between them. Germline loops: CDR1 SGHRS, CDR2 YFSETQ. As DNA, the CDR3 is TGCGCCAGCAGCTTGGAATCCGGGACTGCAACAGATACGCAGTATTTT. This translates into CASSLESGTATDTQYF.

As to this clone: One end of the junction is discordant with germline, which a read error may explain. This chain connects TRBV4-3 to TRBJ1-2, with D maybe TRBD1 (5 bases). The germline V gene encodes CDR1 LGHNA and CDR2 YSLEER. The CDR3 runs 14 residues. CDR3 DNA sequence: TGCGCCAGCGGCCAAGATCCCAGGGTTTCTGGCTACACCTTC. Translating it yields CASGQDPRVSGYTF.

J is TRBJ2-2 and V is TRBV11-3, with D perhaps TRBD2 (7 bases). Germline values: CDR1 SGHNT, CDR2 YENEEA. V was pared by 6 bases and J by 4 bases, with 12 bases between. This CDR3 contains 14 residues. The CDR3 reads CASRGGLGTGELFF. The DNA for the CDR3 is TGTGCCAGCAGGGGGGGGCTGGGCACCGGGGAGCTGTTTTTT.